The clone carrying this T cell receptor (beta chain) was detected only once. The record originates from a study of cytomegalovirus exposure and HLA in healthy donors. PCR was performed using 60 Vbeta and 13 Jbeta primers. Clones were sequenced by immunoSEQ multiplex PCR, and TCRdb holds only the in-frame ones, with some missing. The sample yields approximately 240,000 clones, 80% to 90% seen once. V was clipped by 6 bases and J by 9 bases; unmatched bases: 9. CDR1 is SGHTA and CDR2 is FQGNSA in the germline V gene. The CDR3 runs 14 residues. The material sequenced was PBMCs. The rearrangement joins TRBV7-2 to TRBJ2-1; 9 positions agree with TRBD1. This clonotype was obtained from a woman younger than 30 in good health and CMV-seronegative. The CDR3, as DNA: TGTGCCAGCAGTTGGGACAGGGTATCAGGTGAGCAGTTCTTC. This sequence encodes CASSWDRVSGEQFF.